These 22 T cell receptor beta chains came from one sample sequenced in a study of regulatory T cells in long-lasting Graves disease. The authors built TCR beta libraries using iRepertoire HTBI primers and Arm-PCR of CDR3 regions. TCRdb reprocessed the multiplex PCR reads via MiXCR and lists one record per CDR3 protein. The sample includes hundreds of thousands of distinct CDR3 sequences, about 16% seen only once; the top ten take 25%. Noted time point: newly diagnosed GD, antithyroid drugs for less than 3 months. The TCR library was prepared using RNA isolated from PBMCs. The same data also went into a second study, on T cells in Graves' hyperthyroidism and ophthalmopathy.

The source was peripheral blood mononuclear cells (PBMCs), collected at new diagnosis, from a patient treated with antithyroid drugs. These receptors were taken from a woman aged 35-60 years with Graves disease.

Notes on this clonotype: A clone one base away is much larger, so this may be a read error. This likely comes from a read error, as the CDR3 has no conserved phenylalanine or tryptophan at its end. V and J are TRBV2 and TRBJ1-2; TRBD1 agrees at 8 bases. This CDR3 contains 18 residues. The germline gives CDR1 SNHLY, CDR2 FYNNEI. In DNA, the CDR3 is TGTGCCAGCAGGGAAGGGACAGGTCCCCCACCGTCGAACTATGGCTACACCCTC. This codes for CASREGTGPPPSNYGYTL.

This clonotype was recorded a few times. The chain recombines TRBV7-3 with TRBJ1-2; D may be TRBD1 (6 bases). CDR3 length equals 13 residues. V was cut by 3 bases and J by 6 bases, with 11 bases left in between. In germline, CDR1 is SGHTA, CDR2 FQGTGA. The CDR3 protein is CASSFTGSDGYTF. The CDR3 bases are TGTGCCAGCAGCTTCACAGGGAGCGATGGCTACACCTTC.

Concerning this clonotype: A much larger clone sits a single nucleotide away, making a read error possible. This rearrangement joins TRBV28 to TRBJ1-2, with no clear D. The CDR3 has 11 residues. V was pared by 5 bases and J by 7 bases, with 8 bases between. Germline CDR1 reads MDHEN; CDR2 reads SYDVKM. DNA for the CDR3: TGTGCCAGCAGTCCCTGGACTGGCTACACCTTC. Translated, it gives CASSPWTGYTF.

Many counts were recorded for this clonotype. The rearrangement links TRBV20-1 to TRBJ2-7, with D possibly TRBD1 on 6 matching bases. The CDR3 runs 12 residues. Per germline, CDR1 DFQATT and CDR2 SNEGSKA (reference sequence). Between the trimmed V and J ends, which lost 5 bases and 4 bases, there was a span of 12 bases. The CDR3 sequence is CSAGQLGYEQYF. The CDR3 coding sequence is TGCAGTGCTGGACAGCTTGGGTACGAGCAGTACTTC.

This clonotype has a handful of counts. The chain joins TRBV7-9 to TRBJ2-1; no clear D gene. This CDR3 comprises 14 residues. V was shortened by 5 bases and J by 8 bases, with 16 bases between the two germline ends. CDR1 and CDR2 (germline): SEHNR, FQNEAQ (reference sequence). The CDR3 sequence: CASSTDPDPHEQFF. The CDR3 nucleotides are TGTGCCAGCAGCACGGATCCGGACCCCCATGAGCAGTTCTTC.

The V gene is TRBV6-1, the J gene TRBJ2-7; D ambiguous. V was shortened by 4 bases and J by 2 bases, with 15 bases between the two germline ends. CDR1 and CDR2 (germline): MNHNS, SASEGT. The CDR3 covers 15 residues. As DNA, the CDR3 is TGTGCCAGCAGTGGGGCGGATAACCATGCCTACGAGCAGTACTTC. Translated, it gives CASSGADNHAYEQYF.

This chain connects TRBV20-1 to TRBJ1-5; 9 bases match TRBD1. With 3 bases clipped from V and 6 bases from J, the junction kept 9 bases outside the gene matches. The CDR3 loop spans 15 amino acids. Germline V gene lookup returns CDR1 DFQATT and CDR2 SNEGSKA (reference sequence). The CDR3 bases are TGCAGTGCTAGCGCCGGGACAGGGAACAGTCAGCCCCAGCATTTT. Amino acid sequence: CSASAGTGNSQPQHF.

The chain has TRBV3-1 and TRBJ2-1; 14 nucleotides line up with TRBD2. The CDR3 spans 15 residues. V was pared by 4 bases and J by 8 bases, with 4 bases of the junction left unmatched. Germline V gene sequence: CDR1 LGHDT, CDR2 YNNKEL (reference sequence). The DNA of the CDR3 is TGTGCCAGCAGCCGACTAGCGGGGGGGCCCGATGAGCAGTTCTTC. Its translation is CASSRLAGGPDEQFF.

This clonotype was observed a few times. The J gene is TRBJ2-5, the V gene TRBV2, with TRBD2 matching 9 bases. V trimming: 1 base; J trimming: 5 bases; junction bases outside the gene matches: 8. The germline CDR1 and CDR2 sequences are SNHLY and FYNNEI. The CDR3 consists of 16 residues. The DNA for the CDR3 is TGTGCCAGCAGTGAAGGCGGGGGGGCCCGGTTGGAGACCCAGTACTTC. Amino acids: CASSEGGGARLETQYF.

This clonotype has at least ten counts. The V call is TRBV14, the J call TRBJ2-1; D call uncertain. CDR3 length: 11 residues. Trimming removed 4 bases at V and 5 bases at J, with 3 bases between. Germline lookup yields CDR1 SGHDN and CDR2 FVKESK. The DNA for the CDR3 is TGTGCCAGCAGCCGGAACAATGAGCAGTTCTTC. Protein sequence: CASSRNNEQFF.

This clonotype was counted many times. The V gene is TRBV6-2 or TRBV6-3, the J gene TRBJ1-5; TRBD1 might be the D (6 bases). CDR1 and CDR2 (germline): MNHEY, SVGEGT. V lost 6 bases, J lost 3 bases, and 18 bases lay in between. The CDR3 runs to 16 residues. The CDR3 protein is CASRPQDRLYNQPQHF. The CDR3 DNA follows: TGTGCCAGCAGACCCCAAGACAGGCTATACAATCAGCCCCAGCATTTT.

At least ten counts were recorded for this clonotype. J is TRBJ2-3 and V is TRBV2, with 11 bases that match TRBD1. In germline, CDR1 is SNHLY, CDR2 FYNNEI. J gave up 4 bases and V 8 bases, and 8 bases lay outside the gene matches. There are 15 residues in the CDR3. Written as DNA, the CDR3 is TGTGCCAGCCGGGAGAGGGACAGGGGGTCAGATACGCAGTATTTT. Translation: CASRERDRGSDTQYF.

This chain's CDR3 is CASARDIDNTEAFF. In nucleotides, the CDR3 is TGTGCCAGCGCTCGGGACATCGATAACACTGAAGCTTTCTTT. This chain joins TRBV28 and TRBJ1-1; the D gene is possibly TRBD1 (6 bases). Germline lookup yields CDR1 MDHEN and CDR2 SYDVKM. CDR3 size: 14 residues. V was pared by 8 bases and J by 2 bases, with 15 bases between.

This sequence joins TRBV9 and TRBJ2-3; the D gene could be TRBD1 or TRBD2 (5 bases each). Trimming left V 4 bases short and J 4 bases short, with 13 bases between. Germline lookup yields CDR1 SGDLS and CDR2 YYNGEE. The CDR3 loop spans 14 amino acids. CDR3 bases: TGTGCCAGCAGCCTGGGGTCGGGGCCAGATACGCAGTATTTT. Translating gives CASSLGSGPDTQYF.

The CDR3 here is CASSLAGSVETQYF. DNA of the CDR3: TGCGCCAGCAGCTTGGCTGGTAGCGTAGAGACCCAGTACTTC. V gene TRBV5-1 combines with J gene TRBJ2-5; TRBD2 might be the D (5 bases). The ends were cut back, 0 bases at V and 4 bases at J, with 10 bases in the middle. The CDR3 sequence is 14 residues long. Germline V gives CDR1 SGHRS, CDR2 YFSETQ.

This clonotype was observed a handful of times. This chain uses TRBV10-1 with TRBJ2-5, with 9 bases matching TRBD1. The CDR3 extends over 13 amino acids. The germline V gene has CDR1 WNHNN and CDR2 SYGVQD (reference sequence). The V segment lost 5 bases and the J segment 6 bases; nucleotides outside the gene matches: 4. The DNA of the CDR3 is TGCGCCAGCAGTCGACAGGGGGATAAGACCCAGTACTTC. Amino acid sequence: CASSRQGDKTQYF.

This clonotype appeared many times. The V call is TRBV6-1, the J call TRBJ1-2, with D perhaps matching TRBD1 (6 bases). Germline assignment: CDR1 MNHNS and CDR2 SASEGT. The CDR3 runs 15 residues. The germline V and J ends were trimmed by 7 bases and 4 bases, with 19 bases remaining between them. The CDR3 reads CASTLGGVPVYGYTF. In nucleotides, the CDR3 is TGTGCCAGCACCCTAGGGGGGGTACCCGTCTATGGCTACACCTTC.

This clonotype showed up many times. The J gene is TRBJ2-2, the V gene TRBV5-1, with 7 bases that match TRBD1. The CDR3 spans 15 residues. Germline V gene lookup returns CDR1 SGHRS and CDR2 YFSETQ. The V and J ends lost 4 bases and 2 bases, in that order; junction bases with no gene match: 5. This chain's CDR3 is CASSLRDSNTGELFF. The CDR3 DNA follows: TGCGCCAGCAGCCTTCGGGACAGCAACACCGGGGAGCTGTTTTTT.

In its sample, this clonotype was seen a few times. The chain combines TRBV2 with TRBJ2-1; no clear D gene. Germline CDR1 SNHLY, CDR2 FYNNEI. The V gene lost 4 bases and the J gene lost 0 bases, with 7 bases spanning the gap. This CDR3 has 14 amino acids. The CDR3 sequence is CASSVFLSYNEQFF. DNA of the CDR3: TGTGCCAGCAGTGTCTTCCTCTCCTACAATGAGCAGTTCTTC.

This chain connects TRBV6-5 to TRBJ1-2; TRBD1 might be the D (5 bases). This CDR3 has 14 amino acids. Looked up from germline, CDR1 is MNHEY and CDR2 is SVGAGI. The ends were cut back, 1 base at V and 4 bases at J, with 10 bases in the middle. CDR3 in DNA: TGTGCCAGCAGTTACTGGGCAGGGAGCTATGGCTACACCTTC. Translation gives CASSYWAGSYGYTF.

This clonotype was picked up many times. CDR3 amino acids: CASSSRTRVGTYEQYF. CDR3 coding DNA: TGTGCCAGCAGTTCGAGGACCCGGGTAGGGACCTACGAGCAGTACTTC. The rearrangement joins TRBV6-5 to TRBJ2-7; D is uncertain. Trimming shortened V by 4 bases and J by 2 bases, and 18 bases separated the two germline ends. This CDR3 spans 16 amino acids. Germline CDR1 reads MNHEY; CDR2 reads SVGAGI.

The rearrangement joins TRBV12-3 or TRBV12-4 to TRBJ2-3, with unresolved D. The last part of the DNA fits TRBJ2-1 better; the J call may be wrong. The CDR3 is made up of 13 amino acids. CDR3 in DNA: TGTGCCAGCAGTTTAAGTCGCGTGGACGAGCAGTTCTTC. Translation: CASSLSRVDEQFF.